Following are 25 T cell receptor beta chains from one sample sequenced in a study of blood T cell repertoires in COVID-19. Data came from immunoSEQ multiplex PCR; TCRdb stores just in-frame clones and leaves some out. The sample has fewer than 300,000 clones, approximately 93% seen once; the top ten hold approximately 2.1%. The source material was peripheral blood. The receptors originated from a woman aged 25 to 39 with COVID-19, enrolled during active disease.

The gene calls are TRBV25-1 and TRBJ1-2, with unresolved D. The CDR3 is made up of 15 amino acids. Between the trimmed V and J ends, which lost 0 bases and 4 bases, there was a span of 12 bases. Germline V CDR1 and CDR2: MGHDK, SYGVNS. The CDR3 sequence: CASSEYGKEGYGYTF. As DNA, the CDR3 is TGTGCCAGCAGTGAATACGGGAAAGAGGGCTATGGCTACACCTTC.

The chain joins TRBV25-1 to TRBJ2-1; 7 bases agree with TRBD2. Trimming removed 3 bases from V and 0 bases from J; junction bases left unmatched: 5. Germline loops: CDR1 MGHDK, CDR2 SYGVNS. The CDR3 consists of 16 residues. In DNA, the CDR3 is TGTGCCAGCAGTGAGGTAGCGGGTAGCTCCTACAATGAGCAGTTCTTC. It encodes CASSEVAGSSYNEQFF.

This clone was observed a single time. The V gene is TRBV5-4, the J gene TRBJ2-1; D not certain. V shed 2 bases and J shed 6 bases, with 12 bases lying between them. This CDR3 is built from 14 residues. CDR1 is SGHNT, CDR2 YYREEE, per germline (reference sequence). The CDR3 sequence: CASSFASPGNEQFF. CDR3 nucleotide sequence: TGTGCCAGCAGCTTTGCGTCCCCGGGCAATGAGCAGTTCTTC.

The rearrangement joins TRBV2 to TRBJ1-6; D may be TRBD1 (5 bases). The length of the CDR3 is 13 residues. Per germline, CDR1 SNHLY and CDR2 FYNNEI. Trimming shortened V by 0 bases and J by 19 bases, and 16 bases separated the two germline ends. The CDR3 loop reads CASSEAIGKGYHF. CDR3 nucleotides: TGTGCCAGCAGTGAAGCAATCGGAAAGGGGTATCACTTT.

The chain combines TRBV2 with TRBJ2-3; D uncertain. Trimming stripped 3 bases from V and 0 bases from J, with 7 bases between. Germline CDR1 and CDR2: SNHLY and FYNNEI. CDR3 length: 14 residues. In nucleotides, the CDR3 is TGTGCCAGCAGTGAGCAGACTAGCACAGATACGCAGTATTTT. The encoded protein is CASSEQTSTDTQYF.

The chain employs TRBV19 and TRBJ2-5; D is uncertain. Per the germline V gene, CDR1 is LNHDA and CDR2 is SQIVND (reference sequence). Trimming took 3 bases from V and 1 from J, leaving 12 bases between them. CDR3 length equals 15 residues. CDR3: CASSMRQEFQETQYF. The DNA of the CDR3 is TGTGCCAGTAGTATGAGGCAAGAATTCCAAGAGACCCAGTACTTC.

The chain carries TRBV27 and TRBJ1-5; possible D gene TRBD1, 6 bases. Trimming shortened V by 6 bases and J by 3 bases, and 15 bases separated the two germline ends. Per the germline V gene, CDR1 is MNHEY and CDR2 is SMNVEV (reference sequence). The CDR3 totals 15 residues. The DNA of the CDR3 is TGTGCCAGCAGGGGTATCACAGGGAACAATCAGCCCCAGCATTTT. Amino acid sequence: CASRGITGNNQPQHF.

The V and J genes are TRBV27 and TRBJ1-6, with 7 bases lining up with TRBD1. Trimming cost V 6 bases and J 13 bases; bases outside gene matches: 6. CDR3 length: 12 residues. Germline V gene lookup returns CDR1 MNHEY and CDR2 SMNVEV (reference sequence). This CDR3 is CASSDRVSPLHF. The CDR3 DNA follows: TGTGCCAGCAGCGACAGGGTCAGCCCCCTCCACTTT.

V gene TRBV14 combines with J gene TRBJ2-1, with TRBD1 matching 8 bases. The CDR3 is 15 residues long. Germline V lookup: CDR1 SGHDN, CDR2 FVKESK. Trimming cost V 2 bases and J 7 bases; bases outside gene matches: 7. CDR3 residues: CASSQRPRGRNEQFF. CDR3 sequence (DNA): TGTGCCAGCAGCCAAAGACCCAGGGGGCGGAATGAGCAGTTCTTC. Full variable domain (rest looked up from reference TRBV14 and TRBJ2-1): EAGVTQFPSHSVIEKGQTVTLRCDPISGHDNLYWYRRVMGKEIKFLLHFVKESKQDESGMPNNRFLAERTGGTYSTLKVQPAELEDSGVYFCASSQRPRGRNEQFFGPGTRLTVL.

The CDR3 loop is CASSPPGSQRAAYEQYF. The CDR3 DNA reads TGTGCCAGCTCACCACCGGGGAGCCAGCGGGCCGCCTACGAGCAGTACTTC. V gene TRBV18 combines with J gene TRBJ2-7, with TRBD2 as a possible D gene (6 bases). The CDR3 extends over 17 amino acids. Between the trimmed V and J ends, which lost 0 bases and 2 bases, there was a span of 17 bases. The germline CDR1 and CDR2 sequences are KGHSH and LQKENI.

This CDR3 reads CASSLKGLAASTDTQYF. CDR3 in DNA: TGTGCCAGCAGCTTAAAGGGCCTAGCCGCTAGCACAGATACGCAGTATTTT. The chain is built from TRBV11-2 and TRBJ2-3; TRBD2 is a possible D gene (5 bases). The CDR3 has 17 residues. V was cut by 2 bases and J by 0 bases, with 15 bases left in between. CDR1 and CDR2 (germline): SGHAT, FQNNGV.

The gene calls are TRBV27 and TRBJ1-5; a weak D match, TRBD1 (5 bases). V was cut by 2 bases and J by 3 bases, with 11 bases left in between. Germline V CDR1 and CDR2: MNHEY, SMNVEV (reference sequence). This CDR3 has 15 amino acids. The CDR3 sequence is CASSLSDSFNQPQHF. DNA for the CDR3: TGTGCCAGCAGTTTAAGTGACAGCTTCAATCAGCCCCAGCATTTT.

This clone was observed at least ten times. The chain recombines TRBV5-1 with TRBJ2-3; D gene ambiguous. There are 14 residues in the CDR3. V lost 0 bases to trimming and J lost 2 bases, with 7 bases between them. CDR1 and CDR2 from the germline V gene are SGHRS and YFSETQ. CDR3: CASSLEQYTDTQYF. The CDR3 DNA follows: TGCGCCAGCAGCTTGGAACAGTACACAGATACGCAGTATTTT.

The chain links TRBV5-1 to TRBJ2-2; TRBD2 matches at 11 bases. The CDR3 has 16 residues. Germline loops: CDR1 SGHRS, CDR2 YFSETQ. The V gene end was trimmed by 3 bases and the J gene end by 5 bases; junction bases not matched to a gene: 6. The CDR3 here is CASSSGLAGSTGELFF. The CDR3 DNA sequence: TGCGCCAGCAGCTCAGGACTAGCGGGCTCGACCGGGGAGCTGTTTTTT.

The rearrangement joins TRBV3-1 (or the pseudogene TRBV3-2) to TRBJ1-1; tentatively, D is TRBD1 (5 bases). V gave up 2 bases and J gave up 0 bases, with 7 bases separating them. The CDR3 length is 14 residues. Germline-derived CDR1 and CDR2 are LGHDT and YNNKEL (reference sequence). The CDR3 loop is CASSQKGLNTEAFF. The CDR3 DNA reads as TGTGCCAGCAGCCAAAAGGGGTTGAACACTGAAGCTTTCTTT.

This rearrangement joins TRBV10-1 to TRBJ2-7; D unresolved. Germline V gives CDR1 WNHNN, CDR2 SYGVQD (reference sequence). The CDR3 is made up of 14 amino acids. Trimming removed 0 bases at V and 5 bases at J, with 11 bases between. CDR3 nucleotide sequence: TGCGCCAGCAGTGAGTCCTCGCTTCAGGACGAGCAGTACTTC. Translating gives CASSESSLQDEQYF.

The rearrangement joins TRBV19 to TRBJ1-2, with 9 bases aligning to TRBD1. The CDR3 runs to 13 residues. The germline V gene has CDR1 LNHDA and CDR2 SQIVND (reference sequence). J was trimmed by 4 bases and V by 3 bases; bases with no gene match: 0. CDR3 nucleotide sequence: TGTGCCAGTAGTATGGGACAGGGCTATGGCTACACCTTC. This codes for CASSMGQGYGYTF.

The rearrangement links TRBV6-6 to TRBJ2-7, with 8 bases lining up with TRBD1. This CDR3 is 15 amino acids long. Trimming at V came to 0 bases and at J to 2 bases, leaving 3 bases not matched to a gene. The germline CDR1 and CDR2 sequences are MNHNY and SVGAGI (reference sequence). The CDR3, as DNA: TGTGCCAGCAGTTACTCGGTGGACAGGGCCTACGAGCAGTACTTC. Translation gives CASSYSVDRAYEQYF.

This clone has a handful of counts. V usage is TRBV18 and J usage is TRBJ2-1; 8 positions match TRBD2. The CDR3 has 21 residues. Germline CDR1 is KGHSH and CDR2 is LQKENI. V lost 0 bases to trimming and J lost 4 bases; unmatched junction nucleotides: 20. The CDR3 spells CASSPPSSPGGRGGPYNEQFF. CDR3 bases: TGTGCCAGCTCACCACCGTCGTCGCCGGGGGGGCGAGGGGGTCCGTACAATGAGCAGTTCTTC.

The chain combines TRBV5-1 with TRBJ1-4; D is uncertain. From germline, CDR1 is SGHRS and CDR2 YFSETQ. This CDR3 spans 15 amino acids. V was trimmed by 1 base and J by 0 bases, leaving 7 bases between them. The CDR3 reads CASSLRGTTNEKLFF. For the CDR3, the DNA is TGCGCCAGCAGCTTGAGAGGGACAACTAATGAAAAACTGTTTTTT.

The CDR3 spells CSVRLAGGETQYF. In nucleotides, the CDR3 is TGCAGCGTCCGACTAGCGGGAGGGGAGACCCAGTACTTC. The rearrangement links TRBV29-1 to TRBJ2-5; TRBD2 agrees at 14 bases. Germline CDR1 reads SQVTM; CDR2 reads ANQGSEA. The CDR3 runs to 13 residues. The junction had 2 bases not matched to a gene; V was cut back by 6 bases and J by 5 bases. The full variable domain, its missing parts supplied by reference TRBV29-1 and TRBJ2-5, is SAVISQKPSRDICQRGTSLTIQCQVDSQVTMMFWYRQQPGQSLTLIATANQGSEATYESGFVIDKFPISRPNLTFSTLTVSNMSPEDSSIYLCSVRLAGGETQYFGPGTRLLVL.

V usage is TRBV5-4 and J usage is TRBJ2-1; D is perhaps TRBD2 (6 bases). Germline-derived CDR1 and CDR2 are SGHNT and YYREEE (reference sequence). The CDR3 extends over 17 amino acids. V was cut by 0 bases and J by 1 base, with 14 bases left in between. CDR3 region: CASSLAGGGRSYNEQFF. CDR3 DNA sequence: TGTGCCAGCAGCTTGGCCGGTGGGGGGAGGTCCTACAATGAGCAGTTCTTC.

The chain carries TRBV5-1 and TRBJ1-4; D gene unclear. Deletions cut 2 bases from V and 3 bases from J, with 5 bases between. This CDR3 spans 13 amino acids. The germline gives CDR1 SGHRS, CDR2 YFSETQ. DNA for the CDR3: TGCGCCAGCAGCTTTTTAGCTAATGAAAAACTGTTTTTT. Its translation is CASSFLANEKLFF.

The chain has TRBV20-1 and TRBJ2-5; D is unclear. Germline-derived CDR1 and CDR2 are DFQATT and SNEGSKA (reference sequence). The CDR3 sequence is 11 residues long. V lost 1 base, J lost 5 bases, and 5 bases lay in between. DNA for the CDR3: TGCAGTGCTAGAGGTCGGGAGACCCAGTACTTC. This encodes CSARGRETQYF.

The chain is built from TRBV6-1 and TRBJ2-1; possible D gene TRBD2, 6 bases. The germline gives CDR1 MNHNS, CDR2 SASEGT. This CDR3 has 15 amino acids. The V end was cut by 3 bases, the J end by 6 bases, with 15 bases between. CDR3 region: CASSDRSAGSNEQFF. The CDR3 DNA is TGTGCCAGCAGTGATAGGAGTGCGGGAAGCAATGAGCAGTTCTTC.